This is a list of T cell receptor beta chains from one sample in a study of shared clonotypes between healthy human individuals. Clones were read by immunoSEQ multiplex PCR, and TCRdb kept only the in-frame ones, dropping some. This table holds around 550,000 clones, approximately 96% found once. The sequencing input was naive CD8+ T cells sorted from blood. The receptors here all came from a woman in her 30s in good health. Both conserved end residues are part of each CDR3. The D gene is left open where the match is weak. Clone size is given for some rows only: seen once, a few or many times, or a class if the clone is expanded.

j_call d_call clone_size v_call cdr3_nt cdr3_aa
TRBJ2-7 TRBD2 . TRBV4-1 TGCGCCAGCAGCCAAGTAATGACGGGAGGGGACGAGCAGTACTTC CASSQVMTGGDEQYF
TRBJ2-5 . . TRBV4-1 TGCGCCAGCAGCCAAGATTTCGAGGAGACCCAGTACTTC CASSQDFEETQYF
TRBJ2-1 . . TRBV28 TGTGCCAGCAGTTGGTTCGGTGAGCAGTTCTTC CASSWFGEQFF
TRBJ1-1 . . TRBV25-1 TGTGCCAGCAGTATGACAGTGAACACTGAAGCTTTCTTT CASSMTVNTEAFF
TRBJ1-3 . once TRBV19 TGTGCCAGTAGTATAGACCCCCTTCGGACGGCCAACTCTGGAAACACCATATATTTT CASSIDPLRTANSGNTIYF
TRBJ2-7 TRBD1 . TRBV19 TGTGCCAGTAGTCCGCACCCGGGACAGGGGGCGACCTACGAGCAGTACTTC CASSPHPGQGATYEQYF
TRBJ2-7 TRBD2 . TRBV28 TGTGCCAGCAGCCAACTCGGGGGGACCTACGAGCAGTACTTC CASSQLGGTYEQYF
TRBJ1-2 TRBD1 . TRBV27 TGTGCCAGCAGTTTATATACAGGGGTTAACTATGGCTACACCTTC CASSLYTGVNYGYTF
TRBJ2-7 . . TRBV5-1 TGCGCCAGCAGCTTGGAGCCCGGTAATTACGAGCAGTACTTC CASSLEPGNYEQYF
TRBJ2-7 . . TRBV7-7 TGTGCCAGCAGCCCCAACCCGACCTCGAGGTACGAGCAGTACTTC CASSPNPTSRYEQYF
TRBJ2-3 TRBD2 . TRBV7-9 TGTGCCAGCAGCGGGACTAGCGGGCCGCCCACAGATACGCAGTATTTT CASSGTSGPPTDTQYF
TRBJ1-1 TRBD1 . TRBV4-1 TGCGCCAGCAGCCCCCGACAGGGGGACACTGAAGCTTTCTTT CASSPRQGDTEAFF
TRBJ1-5 . . TRBV19 TGTGCCAGTAGTAGGGACCAGACAGGAGTAGATCAGCCCCAGCATTTT CASSRDQTGVDQPQHF
TRBJ2-7 . . TRBV10-2 TGCGCCAGCAGGGTAGGGTCGGGCGAGCAGTACTTC CASRVGSGEQYF
TRBJ2-5 . . TRBV19 TGTGCCAGTAGTATATCTGGGGGTCAAGAGACCCAGTACTTC CASSISGGQETQYF
TRBJ2-7 TRBD1 few TRBV27 TGTGCCAGCAGTTTAGGGACAGGGGGCTCCTACGAGCAGTACTTC CASSLGTGGSYEQYF
TRBJ2-1 . . TRBV7-8 TGTGCCAGCAGCCCGCCTCACAGGTACAATGAGCAGTTCTTC CASSPPHRYNEQFF
TRBJ1-4 . . TRBV19 TGTGCCAGTAGTATTCGGGGCAGGGGTCATGAAAAACTGTTTTTT CASSIRGRGHEKLFF
TRBJ2-2 . . TRBV12-5 TGTGCTAGTGGTTTGGGTTTTAACACCGGGGAGCTGTTTTTT CASGLGFNTGELFF
TRBJ2-7 TRBD1 . TRBV27 TGTGCCAGCAGTCCCTCCGGGACAGGGGGGATAGAGCAGTACTTC CASSPSGTGGIEQYF
TRBJ2-6 . . TRBV28 TGTGCCAGCAGTTTTATTTTCGGTGGGGCCAACGTCCTGACTTTC CASSFIFGGANVLTF
TRBJ2-5 TRBD2 . TRBV10-3 TGTGCCATCAGTGAGTCGGGTCTAGCGGGCGGCCAAGAGACCCAGTACTTC CAISESGLAGGQETQYF
TRBJ2-7 TRBD2 . TRBV5-4 TGTGCCAGCAGCACGGGGGGTTTAGATTGGCAGTACTTC CASSTGGLDWQYF